These 30 T cell receptor beta chains came from one sample sequenced in a study of technical replicates of blood from a handful of donors. Profiled with immunoSEQ multiplex PCR; TCRdb holds only in-frame clones, not every one. Seen here are around 76,000 clones, over 95% observed once, and the top ten hold roughly 0.2%. The sample was T cells isolated from PBMCs. Receptors originate from a human donor in good health.

CDR3: CASSYSTGTTDTQYF. CDR3 DNA: TGTGCCAGCAGCTACTCGACAGGGACCACAGATACGCAGTATTTT. V gene TRBV9 combines with J gene TRBJ2-3; TRBD1 agrees at 7 bases. This CDR3 is built from 15 residues. Germline V lookup: CDR1 SGDLS, CDR2 YYNGEE. J gave up 2 bases and V 4 bases, and 7 bases lay outside the gene matches.

The rearrangement uses TRBV20-1 and TRBJ2-5, with D possibly being TRBD2 (5 bases). This CDR3 is 11 amino acids long. Looked up from germline, CDR1 is DFQATT and CDR2 is SNEGSKA (reference sequence). Trimming left V 1 base short and J 10 bases short, with 10 bases between. The CDR3 DNA reads as TGCAGTGCTAGAGGACGACGGGACCAGTACTTC. Its translation: CSARGRRDQYF.

The chain links TRBV6-5 to TRBJ1-2; D gene unclear. Trimming cost V 0 bases and J 5 bases, with 10 bases left between them. The CDR3 length is 14 residues. Germline V gene data show CDR1 as MNHEY and CDR2 as SVGAGI. CDR3 in DNA: TGTGCCAGCAGTTACTCGTTGCAAGCATATGGCTACACCTTC. Protein sequence: CASSYSLQAYGYTF.

The J gene is TRBJ1-2, the V gene TRBV15; maybe TRBD1 (6 bases). Looked up from germline, CDR1 is LNHNV and CDR2 is YYDKDF (reference sequence). V lost 6 bases and J lost 4, with 18 bases in between. The CDR3 has 15 amino acids. CDR3 sequence (DNA): TGTGCCACCAGTACGGGGGGCGGCGCTATCTATGGCTACACCTTC. Translating gives CATSTGGGAIYGYTF.

This clone was recorded once. The genes are TRBV28 and TRBJ1-2; 7 bases are a match to TRBD1. The CDR3 is 14 residues long. Germline V gene sequence: CDR1 MDHEN, CDR2 SYDVKM. The V gene end was trimmed by 3 bases and the J gene end by 3 bases; junction bases not matched to a gene: 4. The chain's CDR3 is CASSLGTAHYGYTF. The CDR3 coding sequence is TGTGCCAGCAGTTTGGGGACAGCCCACTATGGCTACACCTTC.

This chain joins TRBV11-3 and TRBJ1-2, with D possibly being TRBD1 (5 bases). The CDR3 length is 15 residues. V was cut by 3 bases and J by 6 bases, with 17 bases left in between. Germline values: CDR1 SGHNT, CDR2 YENEEA. CDR3 amino acids: CASSLGGLLPDGYTF. The CDR3 coding sequence is TGTGCCAGCAGCTTGGGGGGTCTACTACCTGATGGCTACACCTTC.

In DNA form, the CDR3 reads TGTGCCAGGGACTGCCCGAACACTGAAGCTTTCTTT. Residues: CARDCPNTEAFF. The chain recombines TRBV19 with TRBJ1-1; D is uncertain. The V gene's germline CDR1 is LNHDA and CDR2 SQIVND (reference sequence). This CDR3 region has 12 residues. Trimming shortened V by 9 bases and J by 1 base, and 9 bases separated the two germline ends.

V gene TRBV23-1 combines with J gene TRBJ2-7; tentative D call: TRBD2 (6 bases). TRBV23-1 is an ORF; its function is uncertain. The V and J ends lost 5 bases and 7 bases respectively, with 12 bases between them. This CDR3 has 12 residues. The CDR3, as DNA: TGCGCCAGCAGTACTACTGGGACTGAGCAGTACTTC. It is translated as CASSTTGTEQYF.

This clone was counted a single time. The junction differs from germline at one of its ends, possibly a read error. The J gene is TRBJ2-1, the V gene TRBV27, with D possibly TRBD2 on 5 matching bases. CDR1 is MNHEY, CDR2 SMNVEV, per germline (reference sequence). The CDR3 extends over 13 amino acids. CDR3 bases: TGTGCCAGCAGTGCGGACTCCCACAATGAGCAGTTCTTC. Translation: CASSADSHNEQFF.

Written as DNA, the CDR3 is TGTGCCAGCAGCTTGAGCAGGGTGAACACTGAAGCTTTCTTT. This encodes CASSLSRVNTEAFF. J is TRBJ1-1 and V is TRBV11-2; D possibly corresponds to TRBD1 (5 bases). The CDR3 consists of 14 residues. From germline, CDR1 is SGHAT and CDR2 FQNNGV. Trimming shortened V by 3 bases and J by 0 bases, and 8 bases separated the two germline ends.

The gene calls are TRBV29-1 and TRBJ2-1; 7 nucleotides match TRBD1. CDR3 length equals 13 residues. The junction had 7 bases not matched to a gene; V was cut back by 2 bases and J by 9 bases. The V gene's germline CDR1 is SQVTM and CDR2 ANQGSEA. CDR3 region: CSVEIVQGTEQFF. The CDR3 region has the DNA TGCAGCGTTGAAATTGTACAGGGGACTGAGCAGTTCTTC.

The J gene is TRBJ2-7, the V gene TRBV7-9; 7 nucleotides agree with TRBD1. Germline lookup yields CDR1 SEHNR and CDR2 FQNEAQ (reference sequence). The CDR3 runs to 18 residues. V lost 4 bases, J lost 5 bases, and 20 bases stayed unmatched. Here the CDR3 reads CASSSVRDSVYTPHEQYF. As DNA, the CDR3 is TGTGCCAGCAGCTCGGTCCGGGACAGCGTGTATACTCCCCACGAGCAGTACTTC. Filled out from reference TRBV7-9 and TRBJ2-7, the complete variable domain reads DTGVSQNPRHKITKRGQNVTFRCDPISEHNRLYWYRQTLGQGPEFLTYFQNEAQLEKSRLLSDRFSAERPKGSFSTLEIQRTEQGDSAMYLCASSSVRDSVYTPHEQYFGPGTRLTVT.

The CDR3 bases are TGTGCCAGCAGCTTGCTAGCGGGAGGCCAAGAGACCCAGTACTTC. Translating it yields CASSLLAGGQETQYF. This chain joins TRBV11-3 and TRBJ2-5, with 11 bases lining up with TRBD2. The germline CDR1 and CDR2 sequences are SGHNT and YENEEA. Trimming removed 3 bases from V and 1 base from J; junction bases left unmatched: 1. The CDR3 length is 15 residues.

The chain uses TRBV9 and TRBJ2-1, with TRBD2 matching 8 bases. CDR3 size: 17 residues. The J segment lost 7 bases and the V segment lost 3 bases, leaving 15 bases of the junction unmatched. Germline V CDR1 and CDR2: SGDLS, YYNGEE. The CDR3 protein is CASSAPGGAGVRNEQFF. DNA for the CDR3: TGTGCCAGCAGCGCGCCCGGGGGGGCGGGAGTAAGGAATGAGCAGTTCTTC.

The rearrangement joins TRBV2 to TRBJ2-1; a weak D match, TRBD2 (6 bases). CDR1 SNHLY and CDR2 FYNNEI come from the germline V gene. The CDR3 totals 16 residues. Trimming removed 0 bases from V and 8 bases from J, with 17 bases in between. DNA for the CDR3: TGTGCCAGCAGTGAAGCGAGACTAGGTATAAGCGATGAGCAGTTCTTC. This translates into CASSEARLGISDEQFF.

V gene TRBV2 combines with J gene TRBJ2-1; a weak D match, TRBD2 (6 bases). The CDR3 has 15 amino acids. The V end lost 6 bases, the J end lost 5 bases, and 17 bases lay between the germline ends. Germline CDR1 SNHLY, CDR2 FYNNEI. The CDR3 bases are TGTGCCAGCAGATTACTTCGCGGGGCCGACAATGAGCAGTTCTTC. It yields the protein CASRLLRGADNEQFF.

CDR3 sequence: CAWGAFTGELFF. In DNA, the CDR3 is TGTGCCTGGGGTGCTTTCACCGGGGAGCTGTTTTTT. V gene TRBV30 combines with J gene TRBJ2-2; D ambiguous. CDR3 length: 12 residues. V was shortened by 5 bases and J by 4 bases, with 8 bases between the two germline ends. Germline V lookup: CDR1 GTSNPN, CDR2 SVGIG (reference sequence). The full variable domain, its missing parts supplied by reference TRBV30 and TRBJ2-2, is SQTIHQWPATLVQPVGSPLSLECTVEGTSNPNLYWYRQAAGRGLQLLFYSVGIGQISSEVPQNLSASRPQDRQFILSSKKLLLSDSGFYLCAWGAFTGELFFGEGSRLTVL.

The chain links TRBV5-1 to TRBJ1-1; D is unclear. Trimming took 0 bases from V and 4 from J, leaving 16 bases between them. CDR1 is SGHRS, CDR2 YFSETQ, per germline. This CDR3 comprises 16 residues. The CDR3 reads CASSLGREEPSTEAFF. CDR3 coding DNA: TGCGCCAGCAGCTTGGGGCGCGAGGAGCCCTCCACTGAAGCTTTCTTT.

The chain recombines TRBV27 with TRBJ2-1, with a tentative D call TRBD2 (5 bases). The CDR3 covers 15 residues. The V end lost 10 bases, the J end lost 9 bases, and 25 bases lay between the germline ends. The germline V gene has CDR1 MNHEY and CDR2 SMNVEV (reference sequence). The CDR3 protein is CATHPSWRRSVEQFF. In DNA, the CDR3 is TGTGCCACCCACCCGAGCTGGAGGAGATCGGTTGAGCAGTTCTTC.

This chain joins TRBV9 and TRBJ2-1; TRBD1 is a possible D gene (6 bases). Trimming removed 0 bases from V and 3 bases from J, with 16 bases in between. CDR1 and CDR2 (germline): SGDLS, YYNGEE. CDR3 size: 17 residues. As DNA, the CDR3 is TGTGCCAGCAGCGTAGCATCGGCAGGGGCCCACTACAATGAGCAGTTCTTC. Translation gives CASSVASAGAHYNEQFF.

This clone was found once. The chain carries TRBV19 and TRBJ2-5, with TRBD2 as a possible D gene (6 bases). Germline V gene data show CDR1 as LNHDA and CDR2 as SQIVND (reference sequence). The V end lost 11 bases, the J end lost 5 bases, and 15 bases lay between the germline ends. The CDR3 loop spans 12 amino acids. The CDR3 is CASTSPGETQYF. In nucleotides, the CDR3 is TGTGCCTCAACTAGCCCGGGTGAGACCCAGTACTTC.

The chain uses TRBV2 and TRBJ2-7; TRBD2 agrees at 8 bases. Germline CDR1 SNHLY, CDR2 FYNNEI. J lost 3 bases, V lost 10 bases, and 8 bases had no gene match. The CDR3 is 13 amino acids. The CDR3 DNA is TGTGCCATCCTCCAGCGGGAGAGCTACGAGCAGTACTTC. Protein product: CAILQRESYEQYF.

The chain joins TRBV6-1 to TRBJ2-1, with a possible D match to TRBD2 (5 bases). Germline lookup yields CDR1 MNHNS and CDR2 SASEGT. Trimming left V 7 bases short and J 0 bases short, with 13 bases between. CDR3 length equals 15 residues. As DNA, the CDR3 is TGTGCCAGCACAAGTGGCGGAGGCTCCTACAATGAGCAGTTCTTC. It is translated as CASTSGGGSYNEQFF.

With respect to this clone: Other DNA sequences in the same sample also yield this CDR3. The rearrangement links TRBV9 to TRBJ1-2; 7 bases align to TRBD1. Per the germline V gene, CDR1 is SGDLS and CDR2 is YYNGEE. The CDR3 is 13 residues long. The J segment lost 2 bases and the V segment lost 2 bases, leaving 0 bases of the junction unmatched. The CDR3 DNA is TGTGCCAGCAGCGTGACAGGGAACTATGGCTACACCTTC. Translation gives CASSVTGNYGYTF.

V gene TRBV21-1 combines with J gene TRBJ2-1; the D call TRBD2 from the table was never checked on the DNA. TRBV21-1 is reported as a pseudogene. The CDR3 has 15 residues. CDR3 sequence reads: CARYSAGGTYNEQFF. The CDR3 nucleotides read TGTGCCCGGTACTCGGCGGGAGGAACCTACAATGAGCAGTTCTTC.

CDR3 sequence reads: CASSHQGMTFF. In DNA form, the CDR3 reads TGTGCCAGCAGTCACCAGGGAATGACCTTCTTC. The J gene is TRBJ2-1, the V gene TRBV28; a possible D gene is TRBD1 (5 bases). CDR1 MDHEN and CDR2 SYDVKM come from the germline V gene. The CDR3 sequence is 11 residues long. Trimming pared 5 bases from V and 16 bases from J, leaving 15 bases between.

The count of this clone is one. In DNA, the CDR3 is TGTGCCAGCAGCTTATCAACAACCTACGAGCAGTACTTC. Amino acids: CASSLSTTYEQYF. The rearrangement joins TRBV7-9 to TRBJ2-7; no clear D. The CDR3 extends over 13 amino acids. Germline V gene data show CDR1 as SEHNR and CDR2 as FQNEAQ (reference sequence). V dropped 2 bases and J dropped 2 bases, with 7 bases sitting between them.

This clone was recorded once. This sequence joins TRBV9 and TRBJ1-1; 7 nucleotides align to TRBD1. The V gene's germline CDR1 is SGDLS and CDR2 YYNGEE. This CDR3 is 12 amino acids long. V was pared by 2 bases and J by 8 bases, with 3 bases of the junction left unmatched. CDR3 DNA sequence: TGTGCCAGCAGCGTCAACAGGGGCGAAGCTTTCTTT. Translated, it gives CASSVNRGEAFF. Full variable domain (rest looked up from reference TRBV9 and TRBJ1-1): DSGVTQTPKHLITATGQRVTLRCSPRSGDLSVYWYQQSLDQGLQFLIQYYNGEERAKGNILERFSAQQFPDLHSELNLSSLELGDSALYFCASSVNRGEAFFGQGTRLTVV.

The gene calls are TRBV18 and TRBJ2-3; D call uncertain. Per the germline V gene, CDR1 is KGHSH and CDR2 is LQKENI. With 0 bases removed from V and 2 bases from J, the gap between germline ends came to 12 bases. CDR3 length: 16 amino acids. The CDR3 coding sequence is TGTGCCAGCTCACCACCTTTGCGCCACCTCACAGATACGCAGTATTTT. Its protein is CASSPPLRHLTDTQYF.

CDR3 sequence: CASSVASDRAHGYTF. The CDR3 DNA follows: TGTGCCAGCAGCGTAGCCTCCGACAGGGCCCATGGCTACACCTTC. The chain uses TRBV9 and TRBJ1-2; TRBD1 aligns across 7 bases. The CDR3 consists of 15 residues. From germline, CDR1 is SGDLS and CDR2 YYNGEE. J gave up 6 bases and V 0 bases, and 8 bases lay outside the gene matches.